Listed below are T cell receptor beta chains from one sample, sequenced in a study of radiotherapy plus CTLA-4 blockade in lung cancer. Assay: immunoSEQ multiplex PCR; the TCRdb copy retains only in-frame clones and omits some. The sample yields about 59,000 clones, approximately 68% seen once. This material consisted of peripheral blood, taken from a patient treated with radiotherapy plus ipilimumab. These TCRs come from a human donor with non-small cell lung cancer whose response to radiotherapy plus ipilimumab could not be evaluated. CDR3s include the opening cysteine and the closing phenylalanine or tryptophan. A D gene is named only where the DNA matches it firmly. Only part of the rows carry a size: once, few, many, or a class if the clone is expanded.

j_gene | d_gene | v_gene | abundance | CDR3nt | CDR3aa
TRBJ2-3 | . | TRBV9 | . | TGTGCCAGCAGCCCCGAACTGGCGGGCGGAGATACGCAGTATTTT | CASSPELAGGDTQYF
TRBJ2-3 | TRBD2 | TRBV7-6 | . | TGTGCCAGCAGCCACCTCCTCTGGCTAGCGGGGGAGGCAGATACGCAGTATTTT | CASSHLLWLAGEADTQYF
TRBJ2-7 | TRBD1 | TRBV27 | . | TGTGCCAGCAGTTCCCGGACAGGTGTTCCCTCCTACGAGCAGTACTTC | CASSSRTGVPSYEQYF
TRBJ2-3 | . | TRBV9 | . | TGTGCCAGCAGCCCCCAGGGGGGAGACACAGATACGCAGTATTTT | CASSPQGGDTDTQYF
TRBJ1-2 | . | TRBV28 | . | TGTGCCAGCAGAGCTGAGGTCTATGGCTACACCTTC | CASRAEVYGYTF
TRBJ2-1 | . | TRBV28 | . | TGTGCCAGCAGTTTCCGAGGGAATGAGCAGTTCTTC | CASSFRGNEQFF
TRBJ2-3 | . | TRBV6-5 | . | TGTGCCAGCAGTTACGACGGGAGTCCGAATACGCAGTATTTT | CASSYDGSPNTQYF
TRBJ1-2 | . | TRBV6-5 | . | TGTGCCAGCAGTTTCGACAGGCGAGCTAACTATGGCTACACCTTC | CASSFDRRANYGYTF
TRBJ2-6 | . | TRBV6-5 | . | TGTGCCAGCAGTTCGTCTGGGGCCAACGTCCTGACTTTC | CASSSSGANVLTF
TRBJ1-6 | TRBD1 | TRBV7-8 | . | TGTGCCAGCAGTCCAAGGGGGCAAGGGAATTCACCCCTCCACTTT | CASSPRGQGNSPLHF
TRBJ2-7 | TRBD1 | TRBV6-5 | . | TGTGCCAGCAGTTACTCCATACAGGGGTACTACGAGCAGTACTTC | CASSYSIQGYYEQYF
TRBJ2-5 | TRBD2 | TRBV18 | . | TGTGCCAGCTCACCCGGGGGGGCCCAAGAGACCCAGTACTTC | CASSPGGAQETQYF
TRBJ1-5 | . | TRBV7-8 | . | TGTGCCAGCAGCTTAGATGGAGGGTCGGACAATCAGCCCCAGCATTTT | CASSLDGGSDNQPQHF
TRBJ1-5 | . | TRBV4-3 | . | TGCGCCAGCAGCCAACAGAATCCCACTAAGACAGTGCCGATCGGGAGCAATCAGCCCCAGCATTTT | CASSQQNPTKTVPIGSNQPQHF
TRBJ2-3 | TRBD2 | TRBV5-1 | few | TGCGCCAGCAGCTTTTCGGGACTAGCCGGGAGGGATACGCAGTATTTT | CASSFSGLAGRDTQYF
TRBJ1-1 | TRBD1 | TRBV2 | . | TGTGCCAGCCGAGGGACAGGGGGCTGGGCTGAAGCTTTCTTT | CASRGTGGWAEAFF
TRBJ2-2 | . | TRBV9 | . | TGTGCCAGCAGCCCCTGGGGAGGGAACACCGGGGAGCTGTTTTTT | CASSPWGGNTGELFF
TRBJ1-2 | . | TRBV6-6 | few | TGTGCCAGCAGTCGCAGGGAATACTATGGCTACACCTTC | CASSRREYYGYTF
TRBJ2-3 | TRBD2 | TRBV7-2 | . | TGTGCCAGCAGCGGGCGGGGGGGCGGCACAGATACGCAGTATTTT | CASSGRGGGTDTQYF
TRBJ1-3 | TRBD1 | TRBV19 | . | TGTGCCAGTAGTGTCTCCGGGACAGGGAACTCTGGAAACACCATATATTTT | CASSVSGTGNSGNTIYF
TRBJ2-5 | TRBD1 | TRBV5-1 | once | TGCGCCAGCAGCTTGGGCGCAGGGGGCGGTATGGTGACCCAGTACTTC | CASSLGAGGGMVTQYF
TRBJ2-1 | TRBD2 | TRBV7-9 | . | TGTGCCAGCAGCCCCCTGTCGCCTAGCGGGAGGGCTAGGGAGCAGTTCTTC | CASSPLSPSGRAREQFF
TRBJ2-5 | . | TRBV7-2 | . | TGTGCCAGCAGCTTAGCCACGGGACCGTCACAGGGGACCCAGTACTTC | CASSLATGPSQGTQYF
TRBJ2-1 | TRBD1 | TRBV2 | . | TGTGCCAGCAGTGCCGGACAGGGGGTTGTGTACAATGAGCAGTTCTTC | CASSAGQGVVYNEQFF
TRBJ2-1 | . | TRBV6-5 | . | TGTGCCAGCAGTTACATACTGGGGGGTACGAATGAGCAGTTCTTC | CASSYILGGTNEQFF
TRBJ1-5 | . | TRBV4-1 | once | TGCGCCAGCAGCCAAGTTTCTTTGTCGGGAGGGAGTCAGCCCCAGCATTTT | CASSQVSLSGGSQPQHF
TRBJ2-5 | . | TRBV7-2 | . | TGTGCCAGCAGCTTAGCGGTGGGGCGGCAGTACTTC | CASSLAVGRQYF
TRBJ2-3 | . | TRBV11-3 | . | TGTGCCAGCAGCTTAGGCTCGGCGGGGGCGGGTACGCAGTATTTT | CASSLGSAGAGTQYF
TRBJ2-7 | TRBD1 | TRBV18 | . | TGTGCCAGCTCACCCTCCGCGGACAGGTTCTACGAGCAGTACTTC | CASSPSADRFYEQYF
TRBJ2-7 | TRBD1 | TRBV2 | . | TGTGCCAGCAAGGGACAGGGCGCCGAGCAGTACTTC | CASKGQGAEQYF
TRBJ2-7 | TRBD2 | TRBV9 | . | TGTGCCAGCAGCGTAGCTCCAGCGGGGGGAGCGGGGGAGCAGTACTTC | CASSVAPAGGAGEQYF
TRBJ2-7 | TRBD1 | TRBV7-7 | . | TGTGCCAGCAGCCCACGGGACAGGGGAATAGGGGAGCAGTACTTC | CASSPRDRGIGEQYF
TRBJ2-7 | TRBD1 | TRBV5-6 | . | TGTGCCAGCAGCCAGGGGGTCTGGCTAGCCCAGACTCAAAGCTACGAGCAGTACTTC | CASSQGVWLAQTQSYEQYF
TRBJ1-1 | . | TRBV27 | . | TGTGCCAGCAGTTTCCCTGGCAGGGGAGCTTTCTTT | CASSFPGRGAFF
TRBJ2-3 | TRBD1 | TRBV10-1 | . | TGCGCCAGCAGGAGGACAGGCGACACAGATACGCAGTATTTT | CASRRTGDTDTQYF
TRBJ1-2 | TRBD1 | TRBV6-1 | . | TGTGCCAGCAGTTTGACAGGGGATAGTGGCTACACCTTC | CASSLTGDSGYTF
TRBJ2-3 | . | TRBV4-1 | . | TGCGCCAGCAGTCCCTTTACAGATACGCAGTATTTT | CASSPFTDTQYF
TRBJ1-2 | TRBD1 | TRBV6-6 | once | TGTGCCAGCAGTAGAGGAGACAGGGCCTATGGCTACACCTTC | CASSRGDRAYGYTF
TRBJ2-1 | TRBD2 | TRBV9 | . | TGTGCCAGCAGCGTAGTATCCGGGACTAGCGGGGACAATGAGCAGTTCTTC | CASSVVSGTSGDNEQFF
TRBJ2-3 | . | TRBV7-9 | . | TGTGCCAGCAGCTTAGACAGGAAAGGCGATACGCAGTATTTT | CASSLDRKGDTQYF
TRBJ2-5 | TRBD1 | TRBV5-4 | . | TGTGCCAGCAGCTGGAGGACAGGGTTGGGAGAGACCCAGTACTTC | CASSWRTGLGETQYF